The 3 T cell receptor beta chains presented below share a single source sample, sequenced in a study of cytotoxic CD8 clonotypes in ibrutinib-treated CLL. The table came from immunoSEQ multiplex PCR; TCRdb's copy has only in-frame clones and leaves some out. There are roughly 58,000 clones in the sample; approximately 50% occur only once, and more than 20% lies in the top ten. The sequencing here drew on PBMCs, taken at disease progression, from a patient treated with ibrutinib. The source of these receptors is a human donor with chronic lymphocytic leukemia.

This clone was detected only a few times. This chain links TRBV29-1 with TRBJ1-2; D is unclear. This CDR3 is built from 13 residues. Trimming stripped 2 bases from V and 4 bases from J, with 11 bases between. Germline V CDR1 and CDR2: SQVTM, ANQGSEA. In nucleotides, the CDR3 is TGCAGCGTTGAACCCAACCTCTCCTATGGCTACACCTTC. The encoded protein is CSVEPNLSYGYTF.

The V call is TRBV14, the J call TRBJ2-7; 9 bases are a match to TRBD2. This CDR3 has 14 amino acids. Germline V lookup: CDR1 SGHDN, CDR2 FVKESK. V was clipped by 2 bases and J by 6 bases; unmatched bases: 5. CDR3 region: CASSQRLAGSEQYF. The CDR3 nucleotides read TGTGCCAGCAGCCAACGCCTAGCGGGAAGCGAGCAGTACTTC.

This clone was counted only a few times. The chain couples TRBV27 to TRBJ2-2; D ambiguous. The ends were cut back, 5 bases at V and 6 bases at J, with 7 bases in the middle. CDR3 length: 12 residues. CDR1 and CDR2 (germline): MNHEY, SMNVEV (reference sequence). CDR3 sequence reads: CASSTGPGELFF. In DNA, the CDR3 is TGTGCCAGCAGTACCGGTCCCGGGGAGCTGTTTTTT.